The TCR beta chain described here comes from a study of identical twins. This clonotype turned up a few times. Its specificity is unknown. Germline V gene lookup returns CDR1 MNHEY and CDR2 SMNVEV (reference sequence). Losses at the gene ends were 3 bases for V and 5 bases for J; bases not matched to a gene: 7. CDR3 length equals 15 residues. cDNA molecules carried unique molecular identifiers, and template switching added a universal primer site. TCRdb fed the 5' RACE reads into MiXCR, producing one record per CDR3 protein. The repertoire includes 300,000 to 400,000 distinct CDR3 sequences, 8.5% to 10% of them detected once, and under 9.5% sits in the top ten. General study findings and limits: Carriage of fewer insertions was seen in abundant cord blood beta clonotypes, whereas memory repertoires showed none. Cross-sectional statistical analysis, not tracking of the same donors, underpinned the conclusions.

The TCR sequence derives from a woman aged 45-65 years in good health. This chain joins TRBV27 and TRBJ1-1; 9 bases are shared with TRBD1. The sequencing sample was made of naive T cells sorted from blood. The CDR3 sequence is CASSFHRGPKTEAFF. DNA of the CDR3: TGTGCCAGCAGTTTCCACAGGGGGCCTAAAACTGAAGCTTTCTTT.